The next 23 T cell receptor beta chains were all read from a single sample in a study of sequential checkpoint blockade in melanoma. Libraries were prepared by immunoSEQ multiplex PCR; TCRdb keeps only in-frame clonotypes and omits some of them. The table has fewer than 30,000 clones, nearly 85% seen once. The treatment: randomized to nivolumab then ipilimumab (arm A) or the reverse (arm B). The sample in question was CD8+ T cells sorted from blood (inferred from file names), obtained from a patient given nivolumab and ipilimumab in sequence. The source of these receptors is a human donor with melanoma.

The V gene is TRBV6-5, the J gene TRBJ2-7; D perhaps matches TRBD1 (6 bases). V lost 4 bases and J 4 bases, leaving 8 bases between the germline ends. From germline, CDR1 is MNHEY and CDR2 SVGAGI. The CDR3 runs to 12 residues. The CDR3 sequence is CASSWQGYEQYF. DNA for the CDR3: TGTGCCAGCAGTTGGCAGGGGTACGAGCAGTACTTC.

This chain connects TRBV21-1 to TRBJ2-3; TRBD2 was called by the table and not checked on the DNA. TRBV21-1 is an annotated pseudogene. The CDR3 loop spans 13 amino acids. The CDR3 region has the DNA TGTGCCAGCACCCCTACTAGCACAGATACGCAGTATTTT. This translates into CASTPTSTDTQYF.

This chain uses TRBV2 with TRBJ2-4, with 8 bases matching TRBD1. Trimming cost V 3 bases and J 8 bases; bases outside gene matches: 3. The CDR3 has 13 amino acids. The germline gives CDR1 SNHLY, CDR2 FYNNEI. This chain's CDR3 is CASSDRGQYIQYF. In DNA form, the CDR3 reads TGTGCCAGCAGTGACAGGGGGCAGTACATTCAGTACTTC.

This chain joins TRBV13 and TRBJ2-7; 9 bases are shared with TRBD1. V trimming: 5 bases; J trimming: 4 bases; junction bases outside the gene matches: 12. This CDR3 comprises 16 residues. Germline CDR1 and CDR2: PRHDT and FYEKMQ (reference sequence). The CDR3 nucleotides read TGTGCCAGCAGCCATTCTCCGGGACAGGGAACTTACGAGCAGTACTTC. Translation: CASSHSPGQGTYEQYF.

The sample holds one count of this clone. The rearrangement uses TRBV5-8 and TRBJ2-2; perhaps TRBD2 as D (6 bases). Germline lookup yields CDR1 SGHTS and CDR2 YDEGEE. Trimming took 4 bases from V and 7 from J, leaving 14 bases between them. CDR3 size: 14 residues. DNA of the CDR3: TGTGCCAGCAGCACCGGACTACGGGGCGGGGAGCTGTTTTTT. Protein product: CASSTGLRGGELFF.

This clone came up a few times. This sequence joins TRBV9 and TRBJ1-3, with a weak D call TRBD1 (5 bases). There are 14 residues in the CDR3. Germline lookup yields CDR1 SGDLS and CDR2 YYNGEE. V was trimmed by 1 base and J by 2 bases, leaving 7 bases between them. CDR3 DNA sequence: TGTGCCAGCAGCGTAACCAGGGCTGGAAACACCATATATTTT. Translating it yields CASSVTRAGNTIYF.

The genes are TRBV29-1 and TRBJ2-7; maybe TRBD1 (5 bases). V was shortened by 3 bases and J by 4 bases, with 13 bases between the two germline ends. The CDR3 totals 13 residues. The germline V gene has CDR1 SQVTM and CDR2 ANQGSEA. The CDR3 loop is CSVEGGRGYEQYF. The CDR3 nucleotides are TGCAGCGTTGAGGGTGGTAGGGGTTACGAGCAGTACTTC.

V and J are TRBV27 and TRBJ2-7; the D is unclear. Germline V gene lookup returns CDR1 MNHEY and CDR2 SMNVEV (reference sequence). Trimming shortened V by 3 bases and J by 4 bases, and 10 bases separated the two germline ends. CDR3 length equals 13 residues. In DNA, the CDR3 is TGTGCCAGCAGTTTCTCCTACGGTTACGAGCAGTACTTC. As protein: CASSFSYGYEQYF.

The chain recombines TRBV7-6 with TRBJ2-1; 7 bases map to TRBD2. CDR3 length: 12 residues. Germline loops: CDR1 SGHVS, CDR2 FNYEAQ. The V gene end was trimmed by 2 bases and the J gene end by 9 bases; junction bases not matched to a gene: 1. In nucleotides, the CDR3 is TGTGCCAGCAGCTTAAGCGGGATTGAGCAGTTCTTC. Translating gives CASSLSGIEQFF.

The V call is TRBV7-9, the J call TRBJ2-1; 14 bases are shared with TRBD2. Trimming took 10 bases from V and 6 from J; bases not matched to a gene: 2. From germline, CDR1 is SEHNR and CDR2 FQNEAQ (reference sequence). The CDR3 is made up of 13 amino acids. CDR3 coding DNA: TGTGCCACCGGGACTAGCGGGGGCAATGAGCAGTTCTTC. Translating it yields CATGTSGGNEQFF.

This chain joins TRBV19 and TRBJ2-2; D perhaps matches TRBD1 (6 bases). V lost 5 bases and J lost 6, with 13 bases in between. CDR1 and CDR2 from the germline V gene are LNHDA and SQIVND (reference sequence). The CDR3 loop spans 14 amino acids. The CDR3 here is CASSSHRESGELFF. The CDR3 DNA follows: TGTGCCAGTAGTTCGCACAGGGAATCCGGGGAGCTGTTTTTT.

CDR3 region: CASSPSQGATNEKLFF. The CDR3 region has the DNA TGTGCCAGCAGCCCTTCTCAGGGGGCAACTAATGAAAAACTGTTTTTT. The V call is TRBV9, the J call TRBJ1-4, with TRBD1 identical over 7 bases. CDR1 is SGDLS, CDR2 YYNGEE, per germline. The CDR3 runs to 16 residues. V trimming: 4 bases; J trimming: 0 bases; junction bases outside the gene matches: 6. Full variable domain (missing parts from reference TRBV9 and TRBJ1-4): DSGVTQTPKHLITATGQRVTLRCSPRSGDLSVYWYQQSLDQGLQFLIQYYNGEERAKGNILERFSAQQFPDLHSELNLSSLELGDSALYFCASSPSQGATNEKLFFGSGTQLSVL.

The chain couples TRBV7-8 to TRBJ2-5; 7 bases line up with TRBD1. CDR3 length: 13 amino acids. The germline V gene encodes CDR1 SGHVS and CDR2 FQNEAQ. V lost 2 bases and J lost 3; bases outside the gene matches: 0. The CDR3 coding sequence is TGTGCCAGCAGCTTAACAGGGGAAGAGACCCAGTACTTC. Amino acids: CASSLTGEETQYF.

This clone has a single count. The V and J genes are TRBV6-5 and TRBJ2-7; 7 bases are shared with TRBD2. The CDR3 has 14 amino acids. Germline V gives CDR1 MNHEY, CDR2 SVGAGI. With V trimmed by 0 bases and J by 7 bases, 6 bases remained unmatched. The CDR3 spells CASSYSGLADEQYF. The DNA of the CDR3 is TGTGCCAGCAGTTACTCTGGTCTAGCGGATGAGCAGTACTTC.

This rearrangement joins TRBV7-8 to TRBJ2-1; TRBD1 agrees at 7 bases. Germline trimming cut 5 bases from V and 3 bases from J; bases unmatched to any gene: 7. Germline-derived CDR1 and CDR2 are SGHVS and FQNEAQ. The CDR3 runs 15 residues. The CDR3 nucleotides read TGTGCCAGCAGCCCGACCCCAGGGGGCTACAATGAGCAGTTCTTC. This codes for CASSPTPGGYNEQFF.

This clone was picked up a small number of times. This rearrangement joins TRBV7-9 to TRBJ1-4; 8 bases are shared with TRBD1. The trim removed 3 bases at V and 11 bases at J, leaving 5 bases unmatched. This CDR3 comprises 13 residues. Germline V gene sequence: CDR1 SEHNR, CDR2 FQNEAQ (reference sequence). CDR3 sequence (DNA): TGTGCCAGCAGCTTCCAGGGGGCTGGTAAACTGTTTTTT. This sequence encodes CASSFQGAGKLFF.

This clone was recorded once. This chain uses TRBV7-9 with TRBJ1-1; 7 bases map to TRBD1. The V gene end was trimmed by 5 bases and the J gene end by 2 bases; junction bases not matched to a gene: 5. The CDR3 is 14 residues long. Germline V gives CDR1 SEHNR, CDR2 FQNEAQ (reference sequence). The DNA for the CDR3 is TGTGCCAGCAGCCCACGGGACAGAAACACTGAAGCTTTCTTT. Its protein is CASSPRDRNTEAFF.

The chain carries TRBV7-3 and TRBJ1-1; the D is unclear. This CDR3 has 15 residues. With 2 bases removed from V and 6 bases from J, the gap between germline ends came to 16 bases. Germline lookup yields CDR1 SGHTA and CDR2 FQGTGA. CDR3 nucleotides: TGTGCCAGCAGCTTATCGGGGAGCCCCAACGCTGAAGCTTTCTTT. Its translation: CASSLSGSPNAEAFF.

This CDR3 reads CASSIPTGRSTGELFF. The CDR3, as DNA: TGTGCCAGTAGTATACCGACAGGGAGGAGCACCGGGGAGCTGTTTTTT. This chain connects TRBV19 to TRBJ2-2, with D possibly TRBD1 on 7 matching bases. Trimming removed 2 bases from V and 4 bases from J, with 14 bases in between. The CDR3 runs 16 residues. Germline V CDR1 and CDR2: LNHDA, SQIVND (reference sequence).

Only one count was recorded for this clone. This rearrangement joins TRBV27 to TRBJ2-1; 8 bases match TRBD2. The CDR3 loop spans 15 amino acids. Germline V gene lookup returns CDR1 MNHEY and CDR2 SMNVEV (reference sequence). V lost 0 bases, J lost 4 bases, and 2 bases stayed unmatched. CDR3 residues: CASSLSAGAYNEQFF. The CDR3, as DNA: TGTGCCAGCAGTTTATCAGCGGGAGCTTACAATGAGCAGTTCTTC.

The chain has TRBV7-9 and TRBJ2-7; 11 bases are shared with TRBD2. Losses at the gene ends were 5 bases for V and 3 bases for J; bases not matched to a gene: 6. This CDR3 contains 15 residues. The germline CDR1 and CDR2 sequences are SEHNR and FQNEAQ (reference sequence). Here the CDR3 DNA reads TGTGCCAGCAGCGTTCAGGGACTAGCGGACTACGAGCAGTACTTC. Translation: CASSVQGLADYEQYF.

The J gene is TRBJ2-7, the V gene TRBV6-6; 8 bases line up with TRBD2. Trimming at V came to 5 bases and at J to 5 bases, leaving 11 bases not matched to a gene. In germline, CDR1 is MNHNY, CDR2 SVGAGI (reference sequence). This CDR3 has 15 amino acids. The CDR3 region is CASSQSGTRFHEQYF. In DNA, the CDR3 is TGTGCCAGCAGTCAGTCCGGGACTAGGTTCCACGAGCAGTACTTC.

The table lists this clone with a count of one. The V call is TRBV5-1, the J call TRBJ2-3, with 12 bases matching TRBD2. This CDR3 comprises 20 residues. CDR1 and CDR2 (germline): SGHRS, YFSETQ. Trimming removed 3 bases from V and 0 bases from J; junction bases left unmatched: 14. CDR3 sequence (DNA): TGCGCCAGCAGCTGGACCGGACTAGCGGGATTTAAATCTAGCACAGATACGCAGTATTTT. It yields the protein CASSWTGLAGFKSSTDTQYF.